This T cell receptor beta chain was observed in a study of blood T cell repertoires in COVID-19. Study context: Acute and convalescent COVID-19 samples came from the United States, Italy and Spain. PBMCs, B-cell-depleted T cells, or T cells provided the cDNA or gDNA that made up the material.

Germline-derived CDR1 and CDR2 are SGHAT and FQDESV (reference sequence). The CDR3 consists of 14 residues. V shed 5 bases and J 3 bases; nucleotides not matched to a gene: 5. In the original analysis: Amplification from reference gene primers served as the basis for estimated nucleated cell counts. Only in-frame clones appear in the TCRdb table, and some are missing; sequencing was by immunoSEQ multiplex PCR. V, J and clone size were drawn from that table, and D and trimming were deduced from the DNA. The top ten clones hold roughly 12% of a sample with about 210,000 clones, more than 75% of them seen once.

The TCR was taken from a woman between 40 and 55 years old with acute or convalescent COVID-19. Material: peripheral blood. The chain uses TRBV11-1 and TRBJ1-2; 8 nucleotides match TRBD1. The CDR3 sequence: CASSDAGGYYGYTF. The CDR3 bases are TGTGCCAGCAGCGACGCAGGGGGCTACTATGGCTACACCTTC.